The rows below give T cell receptor beta chains drawn from one sample of a study of cytomegalovirus exposure and HLA in healthy donors. The repertoire was sequenced with immunoSEQ multiplex PCR; TCRdb's copy has only in-frame clones and lacks some. The repertoire holds tens of thousands of clones, with around four fifths as singletons. The sample was PBMCs. The origin of the receptors is a male donor in good health and CMV-seropositive. The conserved cysteine and the conserved F or W are not part of the CDR3 here.

V gene: TRBV10-3
CDR3 length: 13
CDR3 protein: AISQKVLPNYEQY

V gene: TRBV15
CDR3 length: 15
CDR3 protein: ATSRTLPQGSSYEQY

V gene: TRBV6-1
CDR3 length: 16
CDR3 protein: ASSGLSLTGVGNSPLH

V gene: TRBV27
CDR3 length: 12
CDR3 protein: ASSLLGEDYEQY

V gene: TRBV5-5
CDR3 length: 14
CDR3 protein: ASSPIWSSGANVLT

V gene: TRBV5-4
CDR3 length: 13
CDR3 protein: ASSSSGPGSYEQY

V gene: TRBV28
CDR3 length: 12
CDR3 protein: ASSLTGTGDTIY

V gene: TRBV2
CDR3 length: 12
CDR3 protein: TSLSGHGGSTQY

V gene: TRBV27
CDR3 length: 11
CDR3 protein: ASSLGQRYEQY

V gene: TRBV27
CDR3 length: 10
CDR3 protein: ASGTGTYEQY

V gene: TRBV5-6
CDR3 length: 12
CDR3 protein: ASSFGTTSYEQY

V gene: TRBV28
CDR3 length: 13
CDR3 protein: ASSFIIRGNYGYT

V gene: TRBV7-9
CDR3 length: 13
CDR3 protein: ASSPPGGIADTQY

V gene: TRBV6-4
CDR3 length: 13
CDR3 protein: ASSQEGQGADTQY

V gene: TRBV5-4
CDR3 length: 15
CDR3 protein: ASSPGLAGVNTGELF

V gene: TRBV5-1
CDR3 length: 13
CDR3 protein: ASSLEGTGLETQY